These 24 T cell receptor beta chains share one sample of origin, sequenced in a study of response to subunit inactivated influenza vaccine. TCRdb fed the RT-PCR reads into MiXCR, producing one record per CDR3 protein. The repertoire holds 530,000 or so distinct CDR3 sequences, with approximately 24% as singletons. This specimen was CD4+ T cells sorted from PBMCs, taken around 5 days after vaccination. The origin of the receptors is a man aged 45-65 years who received an inactivated influenza vaccine.

The V call is TRBV12-3 or TRBV12-4, the J call TRBJ2-2; D gene unclear. The CDR3 covers 13 residues. V lost 5 bases and J lost 4, with 8 bases in between. The CDR3 DNA follows: TGTGCCAGCAGTAGCCGGAGCACCGGGGAGCTGTTTTTT. This sequence encodes CASSSRSTGELFF.

The rearrangement links TRBV7-2 to TRBJ2-1, with 7 bases that match TRBD1. Trimming cost V 4 bases and J 8 bases; bases outside gene matches: 8. CDR1 SGHTA and CDR2 FQGNSA come from the germline V gene. CDR3 length: 14 residues. The CDR3 here is CASSYKDRADEQFF. CDR3 bases: TGTGCCAGCAGCTATAAAGACAGGGCGGATGAGCAGTTCTTC.

This sequence joins TRBV20-1 and TRBJ2-3, with D possibly being TRBD2 (6 bases). The CDR3 has 15 residues. Germline CDR1 and CDR2: DFQATT and SNEGSKA (reference sequence). With 0 bases removed from V and 6 bases from J, the gap between germline ends came to 16 bases. CDR3 coding DNA: TGCAGTGCTAGAGACCCTAGGAGGGGTTGGGATACGCAGTATTTT. The encoded protein is CSARDPRRGWDTQYF.

This clonotype was seen a few times. CDR3 bases: TGTGCCAGCAGCTTAGGGACAGGGAAAGGCTACGAGCAGTACTTC. Amino acids: CASSLGTGKGYEQYF. This chain connects TRBV4-2 to TRBJ2-7, with TRBD1 identical over 9 bases. J lost 3 bases, V lost 5 bases, and 8 bases had no gene match. The length of the CDR3 is 15 residues. The germline gives CDR1 LGHNA, CDR2 YNFKEQ.

The chain couples TRBV7-9 to TRBJ2-7; 9 nucleotides align to TRBD1. The CDR3 is 15 residues long. V shed 6 bases and J 0 bases; nucleotides not matched to a gene: 6. From germline, CDR1 is SEHNR and CDR2 FQNEAQ (reference sequence). The CDR3 reads CASRPTGGSSYEQYF. CDR3 DNA sequence: TGTGCCAGCAGACCTACAGGGGGCAGCTCCTACGAGCAGTACTTC. The full variable domain, in which reference TRBV7-9 and TRBJ2-7 provide the parts outside the CDR3, is DTGVSQNPRHKITKRGQNVTFRCDPISEHNRLYWYRQTLGQGPEFLTYFQNEAQLEKSRLLSDRFSAERPKGSFSTLEIQRTEQGDSAMYLCASRPTGGSSYEQYFGPGTRLTVT.

There are a few counts of this clonotype. This rearrangement joins TRBV4-3 to TRBJ1-6, with TRBD1 as a possible D gene (6 bases). The V end lost 3 bases, the J end lost 10 bases, and 10 bases lay between the germline ends. Looked up from germline, CDR1 is LGHNA and CDR2 is YSLEER. The CDR3 runs to 13 residues. The CDR3 region has the DNA TGCGCCAGCAGCCAGAACAGGGACTCACCCCTCCACTTT. Translation gives CASSQNRDSPLHF.

This clonotype was counted many times. The V call is TRBV12-3 or TRBV12-4, the J call TRBJ2-5; D perhaps matches TRBD1 (6 bases). V gave up 5 bases and J gave up 2 bases, with 12 bases separating them. The CDR3 totals 14 residues. DNA for the CDR3: TGTGCCAGCAGTCCATCAGGGGTTCAAGAGACCCAGTACTTC. Protein sequence: CASSPSGVQETQYF.

The rearrangement uses TRBV5-4 and TRBJ2-3, with 14 bases matching TRBD2. This CDR3 has 15 amino acids. The V and J ends lost 4 bases and 5 bases, in that order; junction bases with no gene match: 3. CDR1 SGHNT and CDR2 YYREEE come from the germline V gene (reference sequence). The CDR3 here is CASSKGLAGEDTQYF. In nucleotides, the CDR3 is TGTGCCAGCAGCAAGGGACTAGCGGGAGAAGATACGCAGTATTTT.

This chain connects TRBV6-1 to TRBJ2-2; TRBD1 matches 8 bases. The CDR3 is 16 residues long. Germline CDR1 reads MNHNS; CDR2 reads SASEGT. The junction had 8 bases not matched to a gene; V was cut back by 7 bases and J by 1 base. CDR3 DNA: TGTGCCAGCAACGACCACGGACAGGGGAACACCGGGGAGCTGTTTTTT. It specifies CASNDHGQGNTGELFF.

This clonotype was seen only a few times. The chain couples TRBV12-3 or TRBV12-4 to TRBJ1-1, with D possibly being TRBD1 (5 bases). V was shortened by 6 bases and J by 0 bases, with 17 bases between the two germline ends. This CDR3 comprises 16 residues. CDR3: CASSPLGDSLNTEAFF. The CDR3 DNA reads TGTGCCAGCAGCCCCCTCGGGGACTCACTGAACACTGAAGCTTTCTTT.

This clonotype was found a few times. The chain combines TRBV5-1 with TRBJ2-5; no reliable D call. Per germline, CDR1 SGHRS and CDR2 YFSETQ. Between the trimmed V and J ends, which lost 2 bases and 3 bases, there was a span of 5 bases. The CDR3 sequence is 12 residues long. DNA of the CDR3: TGCGCCAGCAGCTTAGAGGAAGAGACCCAGTACTTC. It specifies CASSLEEETQYF.

The chain recombines TRBV15 with TRBJ2-6; no reliable D call. Trimming left V 5 bases short and J 0 bases short, with 8 bases between. This CDR3 comprises 15 residues. Germline CDR1 LNHNV, CDR2 YYDKDF (reference sequence). In DNA form, the CDR3 reads TGTGCCACCAGCCTACACAGCTCTGGGGCCAACGTCCTGACTTTC. Translating gives CATSLHSSGANVLTF. Together with reference TRBV15 and TRBJ2-6, the CDR3 gives the full variable domain: DAMVIQNPRYQVTQFGKPVTLSCSQTLNHNVMYWYQQKSSQAPKLLFHYYDKDFNNEADTPDNFQSRRPNTSFCFLDIRSPGLGDTAMYLCATSLHSSGANVLTFGAGSRLTVL.

This chain links TRBV5-1 with TRBJ2-7; TRBD2 is a possible D gene (7 bases). The germline gives CDR1 SGHRS, CDR2 YFSETQ. Trimming pared 4 bases from V and 6 bases from J, leaving 17 bases between. The CDR3 is 14 residues long. CDR3 DNA sequence: TGCGCCAGCAGCCTAGGGGGAGGGGTTTTCGAGCAGTACTTC. This translates into CASSLGGGVFEQYF.

V is TRBV15 and J is TRBJ2-2; D call uncertain. There are 16 residues in the CDR3. Trimming took off 0 bases at V and 4 bases at J, with 12 bases between the two ends. Germline CDR1 LNHNV, CDR2 YYDKDF (reference sequence). The CDR3 loop reads CATSREGISATGELFF. CDR3 nucleotides: TGTGCCACCAGCAGAGAGGGAATTAGTGCCACCGGGGAGCTGTTTTTT.

The chain carries TRBV12-3 or TRBV12-4 and TRBJ2-4; D is undetermined. V gave up 8 bases and J gave up 1 base, with 9 bases separating them. CDR3 length: 13 amino acids. The CDR3 reads CASGDWAKNIQYF. DNA for the CDR3: TGTGCCAGCGGAGATTGGGCCAAAAACATTCAGTACTTC.

V usage is TRBV7-9 and J usage is TRBJ2-5; no firm D call. The CDR3 totals 16 residues. Germline CDR1 reads SEHNR; CDR2 reads FQNEAQ (reference sequence). Trimming cost V 3 bases and J 0 bases, with 14 bases left between them. Written as DNA, the CDR3 is TGTGCCAGCAGCTTGAACCGCAACACGTACCAAGAGACCCAGTACTTC. Its translation: CASSLNRNTYQETQYF.

V and J are TRBV12-3 or TRBV12-4 and TRBJ2-5; unclear D gene. The CDR3 length is 12 residues. V was cut by 3 bases and J by 5 bases, with 7 bases left in between. DNA of the CDR3: TGTGCCAGCAGTTTCACAGCGGAGACCCAGTACTTC. Residues: CASSFTAETQYF.

This clonotype was recorded many times. The chain has TRBV6-2 or TRBV6-3 and TRBJ2-7; possibly TRBD2 for D (5 bases). Trimming left V 6 bases short and J 4 bases short, with 16 bases between. Per the germline V gene, CDR1 is MNHEY and CDR2 is SVGEGT. The CDR3 spans 14 residues. CDR3 sequence (DNA): TGTGCCAGCAGAGAGACGGGGAGACCTTACGAGCAGTACTTC. Translating it yields CASRETGRPYEQYF.

This clonotype was detected ten times or more. V usage is TRBV20-1 and J usage is TRBJ2-3, with D unresolved. CDR3 size: 15 residues. CDR1 DFQATT and CDR2 SNEGSKA come from the germline V gene (reference sequence). V was clipped by 3 bases and J by 1 base, with 14 bases between them. CDR3 in amino acids: CSASPPEYRTDTQYF. CDR3 nucleotide sequence: TGCAGTGCTAGCCCCCCGGAATACCGCACAGATACGCAGTATTTT.

The genes are TRBV27 and TRBJ1-6; the D is unclear. Trimming took 6 bases from V and 0 from J, leaving 18 bases between them. The CDR3 length is 18 residues. The germline gives CDR1 MNHEY, CDR2 SMNVEV (reference sequence). In DNA, the CDR3 is TGTGCCAGCAGGACGGGAAGAGATCTACGCTCCTATAATTCACCCCTCCACTTT. Its translation is CASRTGRDLRSYNSPLHF.

This clonotype occurred a few times. This chain links TRBV20-1 with TRBJ2-5; the D gene is possibly TRBD2 (6 bases). The CDR3 is 13 residues long. V gave up 5 bases and J gave up 3 bases, with 13 bases separating them. Germline V gene data show CDR1 as DFQATT and CDR2 as SNEGSKA (reference sequence). The CDR3 sequence is CSAYPSGEETQYF. As DNA, the CDR3 is TGCAGTGCTTACCCGTCGGGGGAAGAGACCCAGTACTTC.

This rearrangement joins TRBV18 to TRBJ2-3; the D is unclear. The CDR3 sequence is 15 residues long. Per the germline V gene, CDR1 is KGHSH and CDR2 is LQKENI. V lost 2 bases and J lost 6, with 15 bases in between. CDR3 sequence (DNA): TGTGCCAGCTCACCATTCTCTGGGTCGATGGATACGCAGTATTTT. It specifies CASSPFSGSMDTQYF.

The chain combines TRBV20-1 with TRBJ1-2; D possibly corresponds to TRBD1 (6 bases). V was clipped by 3 bases and J by 8 bases, with 13 bases between them. This CDR3 is built from 12 residues. Germline V gene lookup returns CDR1 DFQATT and CDR2 SNEGSKA (reference sequence). The CDR3 loop is CSASLTGQGYTF. The CDR3 DNA is TGCAGTGCTAGTTTAACCGGACAGGGCTACACCTTC.

This clonotype came up a few times. The chain recombines TRBV20-1 with TRBJ2-7; 11 nucleotides align to TRBD2. The CDR3 has 15 residues. Germline trimming cut 1 base from V and 4 bases from J; bases unmatched to any gene: 6. Looked up from germline, CDR1 is DFQATT and CDR2 is SNEGSKA (reference sequence). This chain's CDR3 is CSARAGTSGVYEQYF. As DNA, the CDR3 is TGCAGTGCTAGAGCCGGGACTAGCGGAGTATACGAGCAGTACTTC.